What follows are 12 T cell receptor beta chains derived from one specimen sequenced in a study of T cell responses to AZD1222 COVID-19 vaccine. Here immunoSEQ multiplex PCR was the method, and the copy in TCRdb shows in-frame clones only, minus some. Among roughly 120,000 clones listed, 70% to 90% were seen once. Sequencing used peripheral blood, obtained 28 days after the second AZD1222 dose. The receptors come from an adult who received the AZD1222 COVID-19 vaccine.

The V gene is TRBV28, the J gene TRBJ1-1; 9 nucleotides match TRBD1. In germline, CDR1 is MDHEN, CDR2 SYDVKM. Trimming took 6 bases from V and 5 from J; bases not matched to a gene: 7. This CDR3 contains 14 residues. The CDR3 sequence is CASRGTGLSTEAFF. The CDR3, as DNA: TGTGCCAGCAGGGGGACAGGGTTGAGTACTGAAGCTTTCTTT.

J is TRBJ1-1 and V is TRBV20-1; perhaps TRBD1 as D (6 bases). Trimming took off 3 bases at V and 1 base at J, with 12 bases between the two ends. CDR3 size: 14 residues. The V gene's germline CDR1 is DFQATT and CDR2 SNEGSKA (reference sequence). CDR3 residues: CSASGSGANTEAFF. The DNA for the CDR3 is TGCAGTGCTAGTGGGTCAGGGGCGAACACTGAAGCTTTCTTT.

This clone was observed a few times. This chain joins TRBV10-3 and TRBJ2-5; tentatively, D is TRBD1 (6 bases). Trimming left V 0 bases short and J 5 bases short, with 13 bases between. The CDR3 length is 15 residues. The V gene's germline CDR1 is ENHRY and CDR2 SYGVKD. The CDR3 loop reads CAISESNRDGETQYF. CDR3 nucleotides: TGTGCCATCAGTGAGTCCAACAGGGATGGGGAGACCCAGTACTTC.

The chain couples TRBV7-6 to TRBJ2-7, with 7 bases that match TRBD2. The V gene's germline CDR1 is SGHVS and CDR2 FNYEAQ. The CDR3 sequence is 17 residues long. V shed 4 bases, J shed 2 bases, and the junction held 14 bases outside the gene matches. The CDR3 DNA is TGTGCCAGCAGCTCACTAGCCGCGGGACTACTCCCCTACGAGCAGTACTTC. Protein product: CASSSLAAGLLPYEQYF.

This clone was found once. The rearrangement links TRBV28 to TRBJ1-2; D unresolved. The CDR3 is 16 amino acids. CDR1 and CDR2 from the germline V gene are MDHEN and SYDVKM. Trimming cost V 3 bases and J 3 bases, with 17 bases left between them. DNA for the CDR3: TGTGCCAGCAGTTTGAAGGTCACCCGTGTTTACTATGGCTACACCTTC. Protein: CASSLKVTRVYYGYTF.

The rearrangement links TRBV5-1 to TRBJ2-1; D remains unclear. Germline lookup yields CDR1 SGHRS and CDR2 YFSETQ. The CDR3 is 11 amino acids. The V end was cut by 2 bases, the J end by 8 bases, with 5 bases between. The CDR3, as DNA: TGCGCCAGCAGCTTAGGTTATGAGCAGTTCTTC. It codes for CASSLGYEQFF.

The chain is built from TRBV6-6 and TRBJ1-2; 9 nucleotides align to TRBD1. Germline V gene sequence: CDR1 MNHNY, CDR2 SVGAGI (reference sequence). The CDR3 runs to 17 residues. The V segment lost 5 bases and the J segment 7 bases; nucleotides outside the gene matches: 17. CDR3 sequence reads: CASSPTGGTGIPGGYTF. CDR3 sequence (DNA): TGTGCCAGCAGTCCTACGGGAGGGACAGGGATCCCAGGTGGCTACACCTTC.

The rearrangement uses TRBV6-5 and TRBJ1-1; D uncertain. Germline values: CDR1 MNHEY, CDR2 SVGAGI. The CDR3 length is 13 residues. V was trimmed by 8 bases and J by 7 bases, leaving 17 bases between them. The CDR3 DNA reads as TGTGCCAGCGGAGAAACCAGGAGCCGTGAAGCTTTCTTT. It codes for CASGETRSREAFF.

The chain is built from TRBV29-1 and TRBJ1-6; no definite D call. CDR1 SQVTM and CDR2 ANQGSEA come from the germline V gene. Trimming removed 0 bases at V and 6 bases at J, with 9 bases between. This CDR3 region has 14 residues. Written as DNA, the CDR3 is TGCAGCGTTGAAGAGGAAGGGCGTAATTCACCCCTCCACTTT. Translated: CSVEEEGRNSPLHF.

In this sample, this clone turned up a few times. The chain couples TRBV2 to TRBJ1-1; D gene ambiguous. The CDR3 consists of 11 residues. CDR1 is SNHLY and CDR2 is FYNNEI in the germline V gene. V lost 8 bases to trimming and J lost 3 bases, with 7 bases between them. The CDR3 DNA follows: TGTGCCAGCCTTCTATACACTGAAGCTTTCTTT. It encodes CASLLYTEAFF. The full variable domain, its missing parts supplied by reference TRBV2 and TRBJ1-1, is EPEVTQTPSHQVTQMGQEVILRCVPISNHLYFYWYRQILGQKVEFLVSFYNNEISEKSEIFDDQFSVERPDGSNFTLKIRSTKLEDSAMYFCASLLYTEAFFGQGTRLTVV.

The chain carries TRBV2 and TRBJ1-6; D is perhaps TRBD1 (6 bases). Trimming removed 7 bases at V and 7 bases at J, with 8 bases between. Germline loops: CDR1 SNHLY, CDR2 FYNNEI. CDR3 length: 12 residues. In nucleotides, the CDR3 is TGTGCCAGCAACAGGGTAAATTCACCCCTCCACTTT. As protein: CASNRVNSPLHF.

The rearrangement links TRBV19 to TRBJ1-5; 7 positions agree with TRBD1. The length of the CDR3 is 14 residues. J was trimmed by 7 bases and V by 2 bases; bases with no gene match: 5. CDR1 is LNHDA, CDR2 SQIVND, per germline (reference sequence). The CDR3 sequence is CASSIPTGSQPQHF. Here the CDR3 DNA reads TGTGCCAGTAGTATACCGACAGGGAGCCAGCCCCAGCATTTT.